The 24 T cell receptor beta chains given below trace back to one sample, sequenced in a study of CD8 T cells in ankylosing spondylitis. In TCRdb, the 5' RACE reads were re-called with MiXCR into one record per CDR3 protein. The table lists about 110,000 distinct CDR3 sequences, under 30% of them singletons. Sample: synovial fluid, either unsorted or a sorted T cell fraction (not recorded which). Source of these receptors: a male donor with ankylosing spondylitis.

This clonotype has at least ten counts. This rearrangement joins TRBV7-2 to TRBJ2-5, with D perhaps assigned TRBD1 or TRBD2 (5 bases each). The CDR3 loop spans 14 amino acids. V lost 3 bases, J lost 5 bases, and 13 bases lay in between. CDR1 SGHTA and CDR2 FQGNSA come from the germline V gene. This CDR3 is CASSFISGTETQYF. The CDR3 bases are TGTGCCAGCAGCTTTATATCCGGGACGGAGACCCAGTACTTC.

The rearrangement links TRBV20-1 to TRBJ2-1; 13 nucleotides align to TRBD2. CDR1 and CDR2 from the germline V gene are DFQATT and SNEGSKA (reference sequence). This CDR3 has 16 residues. Losses at the gene ends were 5 bases for V and 2 bases for J; bases not matched to a gene: 6. The CDR3 DNA reads as TGCAGTGCTCCTACCGGGACTAGCGGGACCTACAATGAGCAGTTCTTC. It codes for CSAPTGTSGTYNEQFF.

On this clonotype: A junction end diverges from the germline sequence, so it may reflect a read error. This chain's CDR3 is CASSLRLAGVGDTYIEQFF. The CDR3 DNA is TGTGCCAGCAGCCTCAGACTAGCGGGAGTAGGGGATACGTACATTGAGCAGTTCTTC. The chain employs TRBV13 and TRBJ2-1, with TRBD2 matching over 12 bases. Germline lookup yields CDR1 PRHDT and CDR2 FYEKMQ (reference sequence). The CDR3 has 19 amino acids.

This clonotype was counted at least ten times. J is TRBJ1-5 and V is TRBV6-2 or TRBV6-3; 8 bases fit TRBD1. Germline values: CDR1 MNHEY, CDR2 SVGEGT. The CDR3 covers 15 residues. After removal of 6 bases from V and 5 bases from J, the junction contained 9 bases not matched to a gene. The CDR3: CASRGTGTQDQPQHF. CDR3 DNA: TGTGCCAGCAGGGGGACAGGTACTCAGGATCAGCCCCAGCATTTT.

The CDR3 here is CASSRGHSNQPQHF. CDR3 coding DNA: TGCGCCAGCAGCAGGGGACATAGCAATCAGCCCCAGCATTTT. The chain links TRBV4-1 to TRBJ1-5; TRBD1 might be the D (6 bases). The CDR3 is 14 amino acids. Trimming took 5 bases from V and 0 from J, leaving 8 bases between them. The germline V gene encodes CDR1 MGHRA and CDR2 YSYEKL.

The chain has TRBV20-1 and TRBJ2-2; possibly TRBD2 for D (5 bases). Per germline, CDR1 DFQATT and CDR2 SNEGSKA (reference sequence). V gave up 5 bases and J gave up 1 base, with 5 bases separating them. The CDR3 length is 12 residues. The CDR3 spells CSAGRNTGELFF. CDR3 coding DNA: TGCAGTGCTGGGAGGAACACCGGGGAGCTGTTTTTT.

In this sample, this clonotype turned up a few times. This sequence joins TRBV2 and TRBJ2-1, with TRBD2 identical over 8 bases. The CDR3 is 14 residues long. V dropped 5 bases and J dropped 7; count of bases not matched to a gene: 7. The V gene's germline CDR1 is SNHLY and CDR2 FYNNEI. CDR3 coding DNA: TGTGCCAGCAGTCGGAGCGGGAGAGGGAATGAGCAGTTCTTC. This sequence encodes CASSRSGRGNEQFF. Combining the CDR3 with reference TRBV2 and TRBJ2-1 gives the whole variable domain EPEVTQTPSHQVTQMGQEVILRCVPISNHLYFYWYRQILGQKVEFLVSFYNNEISEKSEIFDDQFSVERPDGSNFTLKIRSTKLEDSAMYFCASSRSGRGNEQFFGPGTRLTVL.

This clonotype was seen only once. The genes are TRBV15 and TRBJ2-7; 11 nucleotides align to TRBD1. The V gene's germline CDR1 is LNHNV and CDR2 YYDKDF (reference sequence). The CDR3 totals 12 residues. With V trimmed by 1 base and J by 12 bases, 2 bases remained unmatched. The chain's CDR3 is CATSRGGTGGYV. The CDR3 DNA follows: TGTGCCACCAGCAGAGGAGGGACAGGGGGGTACGTC.

This clonotype was picked up many times. The rearrangement joins TRBV7-9 to TRBJ2-3; no clear D gene. In germline, CDR1 is SEHNR, CDR2 FQNEAQ (reference sequence). The CDR3 is 12 amino acids. The V and J ends lost 5 bases and 12 bases respectively, with 15 bases between them. CDR3 residues: CASSPVVRSQYF. The CDR3 coding sequence is TGTGCCAGCAGCCCGGTAGTCCGCTCCCAGTATTTT.

The genes are TRBV5-1 and TRBJ1-6; 10 positions agree with TRBD1. V was clipped by 4 bases and J by 6 bases; unmatched bases: 7. This CDR3 contains 16 residues. Germline V CDR1 and CDR2: SGHRS, YFSETQ. The CDR3 region is CASSAGQGIGNSPLHF. The DNA of the CDR3 is TGCGCCAGCAGCGCGGGACAGGGGATTGGTAATTCACCCCTCCACTTT. Full variable domain (outside the CDR3, taken from reference TRBV5-1 and TRBJ1-6): KAGVTQTPRYLIKTRGQQVTLSCSPISGHRSVSWYQQTPGQGLQFLFEYFSETQRNKGNFPGRFSGRQFSNSRSEMNVSTLELGDSALYLCASSAGQGIGNSPLHFGNGTRLTVT.

This clonotype has at least ten counts. This chain joins TRBV5-1 and TRBJ2-7, with 7 nucleotides matching TRBD1. The germline CDR1 and CDR2 sequences are SGHRS and YFSETQ. The CDR3 sequence is 14 residues long. V shed 3 bases and J 1 base; nucleotides not matched to a gene: 4. Here the CDR3 reads CASSSRTGSYEQYV. For the CDR3, the DNA is TGCGCCAGCAGCTCCCGGACAGGATCCTACGAGCAGTACGTC.

This chain links TRBV11-3 with TRBJ2-1; 12 nucleotides line up with TRBD2. Germline V lookup: CDR1 SGHNT, CDR2 YENEEA. V shed 5 bases, J shed 3 bases, and the junction held 8 bases outside the gene matches. The CDR3 spans 17 residues. The CDR3, as DNA: TGTGCCAGCAGCGCAGGCCGGACTAGCGGGAACTACAATGAGCAGTTCTTC. Protein sequence: CASSAGRTSGNYNEQFF.

The chain recombines TRBV4-2 with TRBJ2-5; 13 nucleotides agree with TRBD2. The V gene end was trimmed by 5 bases and the J gene end by 5 bases; junction bases not matched to a gene: 8. Germline-derived CDR1 and CDR2 are LGHNA and YNFKEQ. The CDR3 length is 16 residues. The CDR3 spells CASSALAGGPWETQYF. Here the CDR3 DNA reads TGTGCCAGCAGCGCACTAGCGGGAGGGCCGTGGGAGACCCAGTACTTC.

CDR3 residues: CSARNPSGSPVGELFF. The DNA of the CDR3 is TGCAGTGCTAGAAACCCTAGCGGGAGTCCGGTTGGGGAGCTGTTTTTT. The gene calls are TRBV20-1 and TRBJ2-2; TRBD2 aligns across 10 bases. V gave up 2 bases and J gave up 8 bases; unmatched junction bases: 11. The length of the CDR3 is 16 residues. Germline CDR1 reads DFQATT; CDR2 reads SNEGSKA (reference sequence).

This chain connects TRBV29-1 to TRBJ1-2, with a weak D call TRBD1 (5 bases). This CDR3 comprises 14 residues. Germline assignment: CDR1 SQVTM and CDR2 ANQGSEA. The germline V and J ends were trimmed by 6 bases and 4 bases, with 18 bases remaining between them. The CDR3: CSVPDSPPVYGYTF. CDR3 DNA sequence: TGCAGCGTCCCTGACAGTCCGCCGGTCTATGGCTACACCTTC.

V usage is TRBV6-2 or TRBV6-3 and J usage is TRBJ2-1; TRBD2 agrees at 9 bases. J gave up 8 bases and V 6 bases, and 11 bases lay outside the gene matches. The CDR3 is made up of 15 amino acids. Germline CDR1 MNHEY, CDR2 SVGEGT. The CDR3 loop is CASRPLAGGMYEQFF. The CDR3 bases are TGTGCCAGCAGACCCCTGGCGGGAGGGATGTATGAGCAGTTCTTC.

This clonotype has just a few counts. The chain recombines TRBV12-3 or TRBV12-4 with TRBJ1-4; TRBD1 matches 9 bases. V lost 6 bases, J lost 8 bases, and 7 bases stayed unmatched. This CDR3 spans 14 amino acids. Written as DNA, the CDR3 is TGTGCCAGCAGACAGACAGGGGGAGGCGAAAAACTGTTTTTT. It is translated as CASRQTGGGEKLFF.

The chain couples TRBV21-1 to TRBJ2-7. TRBV21-1 is shown as a pseudogene. The CDR3 totals 17 residues. The CDR3 reads CASSKVVFRGRSYEQYV. CDR3 coding DNA: TGTGCCAGCAGCAAAGTAGTTTTCCGAGGGAGATCCTACGAGCAGTACGTC.

This chain joins TRBV3-1 and TRBJ1-5; the match to TRBD1 covers 7 bases. The CDR3 runs to 14 residues. CDR1 and CDR2 from the germline V gene are LGHDT and YNNKEL (reference sequence). Trimming cost V 4 bases and J 3 bases; bases outside gene matches: 3. CDR3 in DNA: TGTGCCAGCAGCCCAAGGGGGCTCAATCAGCCCCAGCATTTT. Translated: CASSPRGLNQPQHF.

This clonotype was seen just once. The CDR3 region is CASSDLPGQGGDTQYF. Here the CDR3 DNA reads TGTGCCAGCAGTGATCTCCCGGGACAGGGTGGAGATACGCAGTATTTT. This rearrangement joins TRBV6-4 to TRBJ2-3, with 9 bases that match TRBD1. The CDR3 runs to 16 residues. The V gene end was trimmed by 3 bases and the J gene end by 5 bases; junction bases not matched to a gene: 9. From germline, CDR1 is MRHNA and CDR2 SNTAGT.

This clonotype was counted between two and nine times. The chain couples TRBV11-2 to TRBJ1-4; the D is unclear. The CDR3 has 14 amino acids. V was shortened by 5 bases and J by 5 bases, with 12 bases between the two germline ends. Germline values: CDR1 SGHAT, CDR2 FQNNGV. The CDR3 nucleotides are TGTGCCAGCAGCCGTGACCGCTTAAATGAAAAACTGTTTTTT. It specifies CASSRDRLNEKLFF. Full variable domain (missing parts from reference TRBV11-2 and TRBJ1-4): EAGVAQSPRYKIIEKRQSVAFWCNPISGHATLYWYQQILGQGPKLLIQFQNNGVVDDSQLPKDRFSAERLKGVDSTLKIQPAKLEDSAVYLCASSRDRLNEKLFFGSGTQLSVL.

The sample holds a few counts of this clonotype. The rearrangement uses TRBV2 and TRBJ1-5; 7 bases are shared with TRBD1. V gave up 6 bases and J gave up 7 bases; unmatched junction bases: 12. Germline assignment: CDR1 SNHLY and CDR2 FYNNEI. This CDR3 is built from 15 residues. The CDR3 region has the DNA TGTGCCAGCAGAGTACAGGGGCTCACCGTACAGCCCCAGCATTTT. As protein: CASRVQGLTVQPQHF.

A few counts support this clonotype. The chain is built from TRBV9 and TRBJ1-5, with 9 bases that match TRBD1. CDR1 and CDR2 (germline): SGDLS, YYNGEE. This CDR3 contains 15 residues. Germline trimming cut 0 bases from V and 4 bases from J; bases unmatched to any gene: 2. The CDR3 DNA reads TGTGCCAGCAGCGTAGGGACAGGGGAAAATCAGCCCCAGCATTTT. Amino acids: CASSVGTGENQPQHF.

The gene calls are TRBV20-1 and TRBJ2-2; tentatively, D is TRBD1 or TRBD2 (6 bases each). The CDR3 is 13 amino acids. V lost 3 bases, J lost 7 bases, and 12 bases lay in between. Germline V gene sequence: CDR1 DFQATT, CDR2 SNEGSKA (reference sequence). The CDR3 protein is CSARQGGFGELFF. The DNA for the CDR3 is TGCAGTGCTAGGCAAGGGGGGTTCGGGGAGCTGTTTTTT.